This is a list of T cell receptor beta chains from one sample in a study of persistence of HIV-infected CD4 T cells. The antigens for these receptors are not known. The protocol was immunoSEQ multiplex PCR, while the TCRdb copy is restricted to in-frame clones and leaves out a portion. The sample consists of 35,000 to 55,000 clones, approximately 89% of them appearing once. The sequences come from CD4+ T cells sorted from PBMCs after approximately 20-hour stimulation, collected from a patient who received antiretroviral therapy. The receptors here all came from an adult man with HIV who was CMV-seropositive. The CDR3 runs from the conserved cysteine through the conserved F or W. A D gene is named only where the DNA matches it firmly. A row's size may be missing; if present it is once, few, many or a size class.

CDR3 length: 15
clone size: -
D gene: TRBD1
J gene: TRBJ2-7
V gene: TRBV28
CDR3 DNA: TGTGCCAGCAGTTCCCCGGGGACAGGGGGCTTAAAGCAGTACTTC
CDR3 protein: CASSSPGTGGLKQYF

CDR3 length: 16
clone size: once
D gene: -
J gene: TRBJ2-3
V gene: TRBV19
CDR3 DNA: TGTGCCAGTACCCCGGGCCGGGCCCGGGGCACAGATACGCAGTATTTT
CDR3 protein: CASTPGRARGTDTQYF

CDR3 length: 15
clone size: -
D gene: TRBD1
J gene: TRBJ2-2
V gene: TRBV7-2
CDR3 DNA: TGTGCCAGCAGTTTGGACAGGGTGGCCACCGGGGAGCTGTTTTTT
CDR3 protein: CASSLDRVATGELFF

CDR3 length: 14
clone size: -
D gene: TRBD1
J gene: TRBJ2-3
V gene: TRBV5-1
CDR3 DNA: TGCGCCAGCAGCCCCCGGGACAGAGGGGATACGCAGTATTTT
CDR3 protein: CASSPRDRGDTQYF

CDR3 length: 15
clone size: -
D gene: -
J gene: TRBJ2-4
V gene: TRBV20-1
CDR3 DNA: TGCAGTGCTAGTGGACACGAGCTAGCCAAAAACATTCAGTACTTC
CDR3 protein: CSASGHELAKNIQYF

CDR3 length: 17
clone size: -
D gene: TRBD1
J gene: TRBJ1-1
V gene: TRBV18
CDR3 DNA: TGTGCCAGCTCACCCCCACGACTGGGGACAGTGAACACTGAAGCTTTCTTT
CDR3 protein: CASSPPRLGTVNTEAFF

CDR3 length: 17
clone size: -
D gene: -
J gene: TRBJ2-6
V gene: TRBV5-1
CDR3 DNA: TGCGCCAGCAGCTTGCTGGGACCTTTCTCTGGGGCCAACGTCCTGACTTTC
CDR3 protein: CASSLLGPFSGANVLTF

CDR3 length: 17
clone size: -
D gene: TRBD1
J gene: TRBJ2-1
V gene: TRBV5-1
CDR3 DNA: TGCGCCAGCAGCTTGGATCTCCGGGACAGGGGAAGCAATGAGCAGTTCTTC
CDR3 protein: CASSLDLRDRGSNEQFF

CDR3 length: 13
clone size: -
D gene: -
J gene: TRBJ1-5
V gene: TRBV5-1
CDR3 DNA: TGCGCCAGCAGTTGGGATAGCAATCAGCCCCAGCATTTT
CDR3 protein: CASSWDSNQPQHF

CDR3 length: 14
clone size: -
D gene: -
J gene: TRBJ2-1
V gene: TRBV5-1
CDR3 DNA: TGCGCCAGCAGAGGGGCCCCTAACGGGGATGAGCAGTTCTTC
CDR3 protein: CASRGAPNGDEQFF

CDR3 length: 12
clone size: -
D gene: -
J gene: TRBJ2-3
V gene: TRBV5-1
CDR3 DNA: TGCGCCAGCAGCTATGGGACAGATACGCAGTATTTT
CDR3 protein: CASSYGTDTQYF

CDR3 length: 10
clone size: -
D gene: -
J gene: TRBJ1-6
V gene: TRBV7-4
CDR3 DNA: TGTGCCAGCAGCTTAAGGACCCTCCACTTT
CDR3 protein: CASSLRTLHF

CDR3 length: 15
clone size: -
D gene: -
J gene: TRBJ2-7
V gene: TRBV5-1
CDR3 DNA: TGCGCCAGCAGCTTGAACCAGGGACCCACCTACGAGCAGTACTTC
CDR3 protein: CASSLNQGPTYEQYF

CDR3 length: 14
clone size: -
D gene: TRBD1
J gene: TRBJ2-7
V gene: TRBV6-5
CDR3 DNA: TGTGCCAGCAGCCTGACAGGGGGAGGCTACGAGCAGTACTTC
CDR3 protein: CASSLTGGGYEQYF

CDR3 length: 13
clone size: -
D gene: TRBD2
J gene: TRBJ2-1
V gene: TRBV24-1
CDR3 DNA: TGTGCCACCAGCCCTAGCGGGGTAAATGAGCAGTTCTTC
CDR3 protein: CATSPSGVNEQFF

CDR3 length: 16
clone size: -
D gene: -
J gene: TRBJ1-3
V gene: TRBV28
CDR3 DNA: TGTGCCAGTAGCTCGAGCTCAGGATTCCTGGGAAACACCATATATTTT
CDR3 protein: CASSSSSGFLGNTIYF